A single sample gave rise to the 17 T cell receptor beta chains below, sequenced in a study of OX40 agonist ivuxolimab in advanced cancers. Measured with immunoSEQ multiplex PCR; TCRdb has only the in-frame clones, and not every one. The data contain tens of thousands of clones, roughly nine tenths of them singletons. Sample: CD4+ or CD8+ T cells sorted from blood, taken in a trial of the OX40 agonist ivuxolimab. The receptors shown here come from an adult with an advanced solid tumor such as melanoma, head and neck, liver or kidney cancer.

V and J are TRBV5-5 and TRBJ1-2; perhaps TRBD1 as D (5 bases). Germline-derived CDR1 and CDR2 are SGHKS and YYEKEE (reference sequence). This CDR3 has 15 amino acids. V lost 4 bases and J lost 4, with 17 bases in between. CDR3 sequence: CASSLTTENLYGYTF. CDR3 DNA: TGTGCCAGCAGCCTCACGACAGAAAATCTCTATGGCTACACCTTC.

The V call is TRBV20-1, the J call TRBJ2-3; D is undetermined. V was pared by 4 bases and J by 4 bases, with 6 bases between. CDR1 and CDR2 from the germline V gene are DFQATT and SNEGSKA (reference sequence). This CDR3 spans 11 amino acids. In DNA, the CDR3 is TGCAGTGCTACACGGCCAGATACGCAGTATTTT. Translation: CSATRPDTQYF.

This clone was observed once. CDR3 sequence reads: CAISDEGRATNEKLFF. The CDR3 DNA sequence: TGTGCCATCAGTGATGAGGGTAGGGCAACTAATGAAAAACTGTTTTTT. The chain employs TRBV10-3 and TRBJ1-4, with unresolved D. The length of the CDR3 is 16 residues. V was shortened by 3 bases and J by 0 bases, with 11 bases between the two germline ends. CDR1 is ENHRY, CDR2 SYGVKD, per germline.

The genes are TRBV7-9 and TRBJ1-2; 9 bases map to TRBD1. CDR1 and CDR2 (germline): SEHNR, FQNEAQ (reference sequence). This CDR3 spans 15 amino acids. V dropped 4 bases and J dropped 1; count of bases not matched to a gene: 4. The CDR3 region has the DNA TGTGCCAGCAGCTCGGACAGGGGAAGTAACTATGGCTACACCTTC. It yields the protein CASSSDRGSNYGYTF. The whole variable domain, remainder taken from reference TRBV7-9 and TRBJ1-2, is DTGVSQNPRHKITKRGQNVTFRCDPISEHNRLYWYRQTLGQGPEFLTYFQNEAQLEKSRLLSDRFSAERPKGSFSTLEIQRTEQGDSAMYLCASSSDRGSNYGYTFGSGTRLTVV.

The chain couples TRBV20-1 to TRBJ1-2; D may be TRBD1 (5 bases). The CDR3 sequence is 11 residues long. Germline V gives CDR1 DFQATT, CDR2 SNEGSKA (reference sequence). The V gene lost 6 bases and the J gene lost 12 bases, with 17 bases spanning the gap. The CDR3 reads CSAIGTDQNTF. The CDR3 DNA reads as TGCAGTGCCATCGGGACGGACCAGAACACCTTC.

The V gene is TRBV6-6, the J gene TRBJ2-1; a possible D gene is TRBD1 (6 bases). Per the germline V gene, CDR1 is MNHNY and CDR2 is SVGAGI (reference sequence). This CDR3 comprises 14 residues. The V end was cut by 6 bases, the J end by 0 bases, with 9 bases between. CDR3 sequence reads: CASSVGHSYNEQFF. The CDR3 coding sequence is TGTGCCAGCAGCGTGGGACACTCCTACAATGAGCAGTTCTTC.

This rearrangement joins TRBV29-1 to TRBJ1-1; D not certain. Per the germline V gene, CDR1 is SQVTM and CDR2 is ANQGSEA. V was cut by 5 bases and J by 4 bases, with 14 bases left in between. The CDR3 has 13 residues. For the CDR3, the DNA is TGCAGCGTTATGAGGGAGAAGGTCACTGAAGCTTTCTTT. This codes for CSVMREKVTEAFF.

The V gene is TRBV7-2, the J gene TRBJ2-5, with 9 bases fitting TRBD2. The J segment lost 2 bases and the V segment lost 3 bases, leaving 4 bases of the junction unmatched. The germline V gene has CDR1 SGHTA and CDR2 FQGNSA. CDR3 length equals 15 residues. CDR3 region: CASSFTSGPQETQYF. The CDR3 region has the DNA TGTGCCAGCAGCTTCACTAGCGGGCCTCAAGAGACCCAGTACTTC.

The rearrangement joins TRBV4-2 to TRBJ2-4; the match to TRBD2 covers 8 bases. This CDR3 spans 17 amino acids. Per germline, CDR1 LGHNA and CDR2 YNFKEQ. V lost 2 bases to trimming and J lost 0 bases; unmatched junction nucleotides: 6. This CDR3 is CASSQNGRGVAKNIQYF. The CDR3, as DNA: TGTGCCAGCAGCCAAAACGGGCGGGGGGTAGCCAAAAACATTCAGTACTTC.

The chain combines TRBV19 with TRBJ1-2; no clear D. The CDR3 runs to 13 residues. Germline CDR1 reads LNHDA; CDR2 reads SQIVND (reference sequence). V was cut by 0 bases and J by 7 bases, with 9 bases left in between. The CDR3 DNA follows: TGTGCCAGTAGTATAGATCGGGTCGCTGGCTACACCTTC. Translating it yields CASSIDRVAGYTF. Combining the CDR3 with reference TRBV19 and TRBJ1-2 gives the whole variable domain DGGITQSPKYLFRKEGQNVTLSCEQNLNHDAMYWYRQDPGQGLRLIYYSQIVNDFQKGDIAEGYSVSREKKESFPLTVTSAQKNPTAFYLCASSIDRVAGYTFGSGTRLTVV.

The V call is TRBV11-2, the J call TRBJ2-1; weak D call: TRBD2 (6 bases). Germline lookup yields CDR1 SGHAT and CDR2 FQNNGV. Trimming stripped 6 bases from V and 0 bases from J, with 12 bases between. This CDR3 spans 15 amino acids. The CDR3 loop is CASSWGLSSYNEQFF. The CDR3 DNA follows: TGTGCCAGCAGTTGGGGACTCAGCTCCTACAATGAGCAGTTCTTC.

This clone was detected only once. V is TRBV29-1 and J is TRBJ2-5; the D gene is possibly TRBD1 (6 bases). CDR1 is SQVTM and CDR2 is ANQGSEA in the germline V gene. V gave up 5 bases and J gave up 1 base, with 11 bases separating them. This CDR3 has 13 amino acids. CDR3 in amino acids: CSVSPGAQETQYF. As DNA, the CDR3 is TGCAGCGTTTCCCCAGGGGCCCAAGAGACCCAGTACTTC.

This chain uses TRBV7-3 with TRBJ2-3; TRBD2 agrees at 8 bases. Per germline, CDR1 SGHTA and CDR2 FQGTGA. This CDR3 comprises 18 residues. The trim removed 5 bases at V and 3 bases at J, leaving 16 bases unmatched. CDR3 residues: CASSPGDLGSGGTDTQYF. CDR3 nucleotide sequence: TGTGCCAGCAGCCCGGGTGACCTAGGGAGCGGGGGAACAGATACGCAGTATTTT.

CDR3 in amino acids: CASSLSGDGGETQYF. The DNA for the CDR3 is TGTGCCAGCAGCTTGAGTGGGGACGGCGGGGAGACCCAGTACTTC. The chain couples TRBV5-4 to TRBJ2-5; D tentatively reads TRBD1 or TRBD2 (5 bases each). Trimming cost V 1 base and J 5 bases, with 15 bases left between them. This CDR3 spans 15 amino acids. Germline lookup yields CDR1 SGHNT and CDR2 YYREEE (reference sequence).

The chain carries TRBV9 and TRBJ2-7; the match to TRBD2 covers 11 bases. Germline values: CDR1 SGDLS, CDR2 YYNGEE. The trim removed 3 bases at V and 3 bases at J, leaving 8 bases unmatched. CDR3 length equals 16 residues. CDR3 sequence (DNA): TGTGCCAGCAGCGCCTCCGGGACTAGCGGATACTACGAGCAGTACTTC. It specifies CASSASGTSGYYEQYF. Variable domain in full (rest from reference TRBV9 and TRBJ2-7): DSGVTQTPKHLITATGQRVTLRCSPRSGDLSVYWYQQSLDQGLQFLIQYYNGEERAKGNILERFSAQQFPDLHSELNLSSLELGDSALYFCASSASGTSGYYEQYFGPGTRLTVT.

This rearrangement joins TRBV5-1 to TRBJ1-1, with D uncertain. Germline CDR1 reads SGHRS; CDR2 reads YFSETQ. The V gene lost 0 bases and the J gene lost 8 bases, with 11 bases spanning the gap. CDR3 length equals 13 residues. The CDR3 DNA reads as TGCGCCAGCAGCTTGGCCCCGGGAGCCGAAGCTTTCTTT. Its translation is CASSLAPGAEAFF.

V gene TRBV6-7 combines with J gene TRBJ2-4, with 7 bases identical to TRBD1. TRBV6-7 is flagged as an ORF with uncertain function. There are 17 residues in the CDR3. Trimming removed 5 bases from V and 3 bases from J; junction bases left unmatched: 13. CDR3 residues: CASSHTGAGNVKNIQYF. The CDR3 nucleotides read TGTGCCAGCAGTCACACAGGGGCTGGTAATGTCAAAAACATTCAGTACTTC.